Sequencing of this T cell receptor (beta chain) was carried out in a study of HIV-infected children after antiretroviral therapy interruption. RNA-based 3' RACE libraries used unique molecular identifiers. TCRdb recomputed calls from the 3' RACE reads with MiXCR, one row per CDR3 protein. The table records roughly 16,000 distinct CDR3 sequences, around 3.5% of them present only once. This clonotype has more than one count but fewer than ten. Described treatment: PENTA 11 planned treatment interruption arm or continuous ART arm. This receptor was obtained from a pool of human donors with HIV. The sequencing used CD45RO+ CD8+ T cells from PBMCs, pooled from several time points, collected from a donor given antiretroviral therapy, either interrupted or continuous. The subset here: memory CD8+ CD45RO+ CD45RA- T cells.

The CDR3 DNA reads as TGTGCCAGTAAGGTTGGGGGGGGGCGTGAGCAGTACTTC. Translating it yields CASKVGGGREQYF. V is TRBV6-5 and J is TRBJ2-7, with D perhaps TRBD2 (7 bases). Trimming removed 9 bases from V and 7 bases from J, with 19 bases in between. The germline V gene encodes CDR1 MNHEY and CDR2 SVGAGI. This CDR3 spans 13 amino acids.